The 28 T cell receptor beta chains reported below all come from one sample, sequenced in a study of T cell responses to AZD1222 COVID-19 vaccine. This table comes from immunoSEQ multiplex PCR, and its TCRdb copy is limited to in-frame clones, with some not included. The sample carries 100,000 to 150,000 clones, about 87% recorded once. Sequenced here: peripheral blood, sampled on day 0 of AZD1222 vaccination. Source of these receptors: an adult in good health.

This rearrangement joins TRBV2 to TRBJ1-2; 9 nucleotides line up with TRBD1. V trimming: 5 bases; J trimming: 5 bases; junction bases outside the gene matches: 6. CDR3 length: 14 amino acids. CDR1 and CDR2 from the germline V gene are SNHLY and FYNNEI. CDR3 amino acids: CASSLTGGGYGYTF. The CDR3 region has the DNA TGTGCCAGCAGTTTGACAGGGGGGGGATATGGCTACACCTTC.

V and J are TRBV11-2 and TRBJ2-5; D is ambiguous. Germline-derived CDR1 and CDR2 are SGHAT and FQNNGV. The V end was cut by 2 bases, the J end by 4 bases, with 5 bases between. The CDR3 contains 12 residues. CDR3 bases: TGTGCCAGCAGCTTACTCGGAGAGACCCAGTACTTC. The encoded protein is CASSLLGETQYF.

This sequence joins TRBV19 and TRBJ2-1; D gene uncertain. The CDR3 extends over 15 amino acids. The V gene lost 0 bases and the J gene lost 6 bases, with 12 bases spanning the gap. The germline V gene has CDR1 LNHDA and CDR2 SQIVND (reference sequence). CDR3 bases: TGTGCCAGTAGTATAGATCTGACCGTGGGCAATGAGCAGTTCTTC. Translated: CASSIDLTVGNEQFF.

The rearrangement uses TRBV7-2 and TRBJ1-4; TRBD1 might be the D (5 bases). Germline CDR1 is SGHTA and CDR2 is FQGNSA. CDR3 size: 13 residues. The V end was cut by 1 base, the J end by 7 bases, with 7 bases between. CDR3: CASSLVGTEKLFF. The DNA for the CDR3 is TGTGCCAGCAGCTTAGTGGGGACTGAAAAACTGTTTTTT.

The V and J genes are TRBV28 and TRBJ1-5; D is undetermined. V lost 5 bases, J lost 4 bases, and 9 bases lay in between. The V gene's germline CDR1 is MDHEN and CDR2 SYDVKM. The CDR3 runs to 13 residues. Here the CDR3 reads CASSPDLNQPQHF. The CDR3 DNA is TGTGCCAGCAGTCCGGACCTTAATCAGCCCCAGCATTTT.

The J gene is TRBJ2-5, the V gene TRBV5-1; 14 nucleotides line up with TRBD2. Trimming removed 5 bases from V and 8 bases from J; junction bases left unmatched: 11. The CDR3 is 16 residues long. The germline CDR1 and CDR2 sequences are SGHRS and YFSETQ. The CDR3 protein is CASRGLAGATAGTQYF. The CDR3 DNA sequence: TGCGCCAGCAGGGGACTAGCGGGGGCCACCGCGGGAACCCAGTACTTC. Based on the CDR3 plus reference TRBV5-1 and TRBJ2-5, the full variable domain is KAGVTQTPRYLIKTRGQQVTLSCSPISGHRSVSWYQQTPGQGLQFLFEYFSETQRNKGNFPGRFSGRQFSNSRSEMNVSTLELGDSALYLCASRGLAGATAGTQYFGPGTRLLVL.

This chain links TRBV3-1 (or the pseudogene TRBV3-2) with TRBJ1-1; D not certain. CDR1 and CDR2 (germline): LGHDT, YNNKEL (reference sequence). V shed 4 bases and J shed 11 bases, with 17 bases lying between them. The CDR3 sequence is 13 residues long. CDR3 protein: CASSPKRGFAAFF. In nucleotides, the CDR3 is TGTGCCAGCAGCCCTAAGAGAGGATTCGCGGCTTTCTTT.

This chain uses TRBV29-1 with TRBJ1-3; a weak D match, TRBD1 (6 bases). Looked up from germline, CDR1 is SQVTM and CDR2 is ANQGSEA. The ends were cut back, 3 bases at V and 0 bases at J, with 18 bases in the middle. CDR3 length: 17 amino acids. The CDR3 coding sequence is TGCAGCGTTGATGGGGTACAGGGAGGGCCCTCTGGAAACACCATATATTTT. Residues: CSVDGVQGGPSGNTIYF.

V is TRBV6-2 or TRBV6-3 and J is TRBJ1-5, with 8 bases fitting TRBD1. Germline lookup yields CDR1 MNHEY and CDR2 SVGEGT. The V gene end was trimmed by 2 bases and the J gene end by 5 bases; junction bases not matched to a gene: 11. This CDR3 is 17 amino acids long. This CDR3 is CASSYQHGQGGDQPQHF. As DNA, the CDR3 is TGTGCCAGCAGTTACCAGCACGGACAGGGAGGGGATCAGCCCCAGCATTTT.

The chain is built from TRBV6-4 and TRBJ2-1, with TRBD2 identical over 8 bases. Germline V gene data show CDR1 as MRHNA and CDR2 as SNTAGT. V shed 4 bases and J 9 bases; nucleotides not matched to a gene: 14. This CDR3 contains 16 residues. The CDR3 reads CASSATSEGKKGEQFF. CDR3 nucleotides: TGTGCCAGCAGTGCGACTAGCGAGGGTAAGAAAGGTGAGCAGTTCTTC.

This chain links TRBV25-1 with TRBJ2-4; 11 bases are shared with TRBD2. Germline V lookup: CDR1 MGHDK, CDR2 SYGVNS. V lost 5 bases and J lost 4; bases outside the gene matches: 13. This CDR3 has 18 residues. The CDR3 DNA is TGTGCCAGCAGTCCGAGGACTAGCGGGCGCGAGAGGAAAAACATTCAGTACTTC. It specifies CASSPRTSGRERKNIQYF.

The chain links TRBV5-1 to TRBJ2-1, with TRBD1 as a possible D gene (5 bases). Between the trimmed V and J ends, which lost 4 bases and 2 bases, there was a span of 10 bases. This CDR3 region has 14 residues. From germline, CDR1 is SGHRS and CDR2 YFSETQ. CDR3 sequence: CASSPQGAYNEQFF. The CDR3 DNA reads as TGCGCCAGCAGCCCCCAGGGCGCCTACAATGAGCAGTTCTTC.

DNA for the CDR3: TGTGCCAGCAGCTTAGGCGGGGAATGGTATGGCTACACCTTC. This codes for CASSLGGEWYGYTF. This chain joins TRBV7-8 and TRBJ1-2, with no clear D. The germline CDR1 and CDR2 sequences are SGHVS and FQNEAQ. There are 14 residues in the CDR3. Trimming pared 1 base from V and 5 bases from J, leaving 11 bases between.

This clone has a handful of counts. V usage is TRBV2 and J usage is TRBJ1-2; a possible D gene is TRBD1 (5 bases). The CDR3 runs 12 residues. V lost 9 bases and J 4 bases, leaving 12 bases between the germline ends. The germline V gene encodes CDR1 SNHLY and CDR2 FYNNEI. The CDR3, as DNA: TGTGCCAGTAGACAGATACCCTATGGCTACACCTTC. Its translation is CASRQIPYGYTF. The entire variable domain, with the rest obtained from reference TRBV2 and TRBJ1-2, is as follows: EPEVTQTPSHQVTQMGQEVILRCVPISNHLYFYWYRQILGQKVEFLVSFYNNEISEKSEIFDDQFSVERPDGSNFTLKIRSTKLEDSAMYFCASRQIPYGYTFGSGTRLTVV.

V and J are TRBV6-5 and TRBJ1-2; possibly TRBD1 for D (6 bases). CDR1 and CDR2 from the germline V gene are MNHEY and SVGAGI. With 8 bases removed from V and 6 bases from J, the gap between germline ends came to 22 bases. CDR3 size: 15 residues. In nucleotides, the CDR3 is TGTGCCAGCTGTCTAAACAGGGCATTGAGGAATGGCTACACCTTC. Translation: CASCLNRALRNGYTF.

V and J are TRBV7-9 and TRBJ2-7; D possibly corresponds to TRBD1 (5 bases). This CDR3 is 12 amino acids long. CDR1 and CDR2 from the germline V gene are SEHNR and FQNEAQ (reference sequence). V was trimmed by 5 bases and J by 1 base, leaving 6 bases between them. The CDR3 DNA follows: TGTGCCAGCAGCCGGACATCCTACGAGCAGTACTTC. Protein: CASSRTSYEQYF.

The chain is built from TRBV5-6 and TRBJ2-5; no definite D call. The V and J ends lost 4 bases and 5 bases respectively, with 15 bases between them. The CDR3 consists of 14 residues. CDR1 is SGHDT, CDR2 YYEEEE, per germline. CDR3 nucleotides: TGTGCCAGCAGCCGGACGGGTGTTAGGGAGACCCAGTACTTC. As protein: CASSRTGVRETQYF.

This sequence joins TRBV5-3 and TRBJ1-2; 7 nucleotides match TRBD1. TRBV5-3 is known as an ORF, though its function is uncertain. J was trimmed by 4 bases and V by 7 bases; bases with no gene match: 19. CDR3 length: 17 residues. The chain's CDR3 is CARVFPRDSIPCYGYTF. Written as DNA, the CDR3 is TGTGCCAGAGTTTTCCCCCGGGACAGTATCCCTTGCTATGGCTACACCTTC.

The chain links TRBV10-3 to TRBJ2-7; D is possibly TRBD1 or TRBD2 (5 bases each). This CDR3 comprises 16 residues. The V gene lost 3 bases and the J gene lost 3 bases, with 18 bases spanning the gap. The germline V gene has CDR1 ENHRY and CDR2 SYGVKD. CDR3 protein: CAISEEGSEGSYEQYF. CDR3 coding DNA: TGTGCCATCAGTGAAGAGGGGAGCGAGGGGAGCTACGAGCAGTACTTC.

The chain links TRBV30 to TRBJ2-2; D assignment may be TRBD1 or TRBD2 (5 bases each). The germline gives CDR1 GTSNPN, CDR2 SVGIG (reference sequence). The CDR3 length is 13 residues. V lost 0 bases and J lost 7, with 9 bases in between. The CDR3 loop reads CAWSVRGNGELFF. The CDR3, as DNA: TGTGCCTGGAGTGTACGGGGCAACGGGGAGCTGTTTTTT. The full variable domain, in which reference TRBV30 and TRBJ2-2 provide the parts outside the CDR3, is SQTIHQWPATLVQPVGSPLSLECTVEGTSNPNLYWYRQAAGRGLQLLFYSVGIGQISSEVPQNLSASRPQDRQFILSSKKLLLSDSGFYLCAWSVRGNGELFFGEGSRLTVL.

A single count supports this clone. The CDR3 bases are TGTGCCAGCTCACCACCAGGGGGAGAGAGGGAAGCTTTCTTT. This sequence encodes CASSPPGGEREAFF. The chain couples TRBV18 to TRBJ1-1; perhaps TRBD1 as D (6 bases). The CDR3 covers 14 residues. V was shortened by 0 bases and J by 8 bases, with 13 bases between the two germline ends. CDR1 KGHSH and CDR2 LQKENI come from the germline V gene.

The CDR3 DNA follows: TGTGCCAGCAGCTCGAACCCGTGGCCCCAGCATTTT. This codes for CASSSNPWPQHF. The chain combines TRBV7-9 with TRBJ1-5; no reliable D call. From germline, CDR1 is SEHNR and CDR2 FQNEAQ (reference sequence). V lost 4 bases to trimming and J lost 9 bases, with 10 bases between them. The CDR3 has 12 amino acids.

The rearrangement joins TRBV7-9 to TRBJ1-1; D not resolved. CDR1 and CDR2 (germline): SEHNR, FQNEAQ (reference sequence). The length of the CDR3 is 15 residues. Trimming removed 1 base from V and 0 bases from J, with 9 bases in between. The CDR3 sequence is CASSLGRSVNTEAFF. DNA for the CDR3: TGTGCCAGCAGCTTAGGACGGTCCGTGAACACTGAAGCTTTCTTT.

This sequence joins TRBV11-3 and TRBJ2-7; D gene uncertain. The CDR3 length is 14 residues. Germline V gene data show CDR1 as SGHNT and CDR2 as YENEEA. Trimming cost V 1 base and J 2 bases, with 9 bases left between them. In DNA form, the CDR3 reads TGTGCCAGCAGCTTAGGCGGCGGAACCTACGAGCAGTACTTC. It specifies CASSLGGGTYEQYF. The entire variable domain, with the rest obtained from reference TRBV11-3 and TRBJ2-7, is as follows: EAGVVQSPRYKIIEKKQPVAFWCNPISGHNTLYWYLQNLGQGPELLIRYENEEAVDDSQLPKDRFSAERLKGVDSTLKIQPAELGDSAVYLCASSLGGGTYEQYFGPGTRLTVT.

Concerning this clone itself: The sample carries other DNA sequences with the same CDR3. The chain carries TRBV5-4 and TRBJ2-3; 11 bases are shared with TRBD2. Germline loops: CDR1 SGHNT, CDR2 YYREEE (reference sequence). The CDR3 has 15 amino acids. With V trimmed by 3 bases and J by 3 bases, 3 bases remained unmatched. This chain's CDR3 is CASSSTSGSTDTQYF. The CDR3 DNA sequence: TGTGCCAGCAGCTCCACTAGCGGGAGTACAGATACGCAGTATTTT.

CDR3: CASSLPLDSYISLHF. The DNA of the CDR3 is TGTGCCAGCAGTTTACCCCTCGACAGTTACATATCCCTCCACTTT. V gene TRBV28 combines with J gene TRBJ1-6; possible D gene TRBD1, 5 bases. Germline loops: CDR1 MDHEN, CDR2 SYDVKM. The CDR3 sequence is 15 residues long. V was clipped by 2 bases and J by 14 bases, with 19 bases between them.

This clone was counted between two and nine times. This chain connects TRBV11-3 to TRBJ1-6, with TRBD1 as a possible D gene (6 bases). V gave up 6 bases and J gave up 10 bases, with 25 bases separating them. CDR3 length: 17 residues. The V gene's germline CDR1 is SGHNT and CDR2 YENEEA. Here the CDR3 DNA reads TGTGCCAGCAGTTCTATCGAATTCAGGGGAGGTGTCTCACCCCTCCACTTT. Translating gives CASSSIEFRGGVSPLHF.

The V and J genes are TRBV30 and TRBJ1-2, with TRBD1 as a possible D gene (6 bases). Trimming took 6 bases from V and 4 from J, leaving 21 bases between them. The CDR3 totals 15 residues. Germline loops: CDR1 GTSNPN, CDR2 SVGIG (reference sequence). The CDR3: CACIISATGLYGYTF. Written as DNA, the CDR3 is TGTGCCTGCATCATTTCCGCGACAGGCCTCTATGGCTACACCTTC. Supplemented by reference TRBV30 and TRBJ1-2, the full variable domain reads SQTIHQWPATLVQPVGSPLSLECTVEGTSNPNLYWYRQAAGRGLQLLFYSVGIGQISSEVPQNLSASRPQDRQFILSSKKLLLSDSGFYLCACIISATGLYGYTFGSGTRLTVV.